The clone carrying this TCR beta chain was detected a few times. These data are taken from a study of T cells in Graves' hyperthyroidism and ophthalmopathy. Using RNA transcripts as the source, TCR beta CDR3 regions were amplified. HTBI primers drove first-round RT-PCR of the TCR CDR3. TCRdb analysed the multiplex PCR reads with MiXCR anew, one entry per CDR3 protein. The sample holds under 450,000 distinct CDR3 sequences, about 18% seen once. Germline V gene lookup returns CDR1 MGHRA and CDR2 YSYEKL. V lost 2 bases and J 11 bases, leaving 12 bases between the germline ends. The CDR3 contains 12 residues.

This TCR came from a woman under 40 with Graves' hyperthyroidism that later progressed to Graves' ophthalmopathy. This chain links TRBV4-1 with TRBJ1-1; the D gene is possibly TRBD1 (5 bases). Sequenced sample: blood. CDR3: CASSQQGGLAFF. The CDR3 DNA sequence: TGCGCCAGCAGCCAACAGGGCGGTTTGGCTTTCTTT.